The 4 T cell receptor beta chains below all came from one sample that was sequenced in a study of chemoradiotherapy in HPV16-positive cancers. TCRdb keeps only in-frame clones here, not all; method: immunoSEQ multiplex PCR. The sample holds about 53,000 clones, roughly nine tenths seen once. The starting material was blood, obtained from a patient who underwent chemoradiotherapy. The receptors were gathered from a human donor with HPV-associated anogenital cancer.

This chain connects TRBV29-1 to TRBJ2-1; 7 bases fit TRBD1. V shed 8 bases and J 5 bases; nucleotides not matched to a gene: 9. This CDR3 comprises 13 residues. CDR1 is SQVTM, CDR2 ANQGSEA, per germline. This CDR3 is CSTLGTVNNEQFF. The CDR3 DNA reads as TGCAGCACCCTTGGGACAGTCAACAATGAGCAGTTCTTC.

The chain employs TRBV30 and TRBJ1-2; D gene ambiguous. The ends were cut back, 1 base at V and 4 bases at J, with 7 bases in the middle. CDR1 GTSNPN and CDR2 SVGIG come from the germline V gene (reference sequence). The CDR3 contains 12 residues. The CDR3 DNA follows: TGTGCCTGGAGTGAAGTGGCCTATGGCTACACCTTC. This sequence encodes CAWSEVAYGYTF.

The rearrangement uses TRBV4-2 and TRBJ1-6; D possibly corresponds to TRBD1 (6 bases). The V gene lost 0 bases and the J gene lost 8 bases, with 14 bases spanning the gap. The CDR3 covers 16 residues. Per germline, CDR1 LGHNA and CDR2 YNFKEQ. CDR3 amino acids: CASSQEGGAPDSPLHF. For the CDR3, the DNA is TGTGCCAGCAGCCAAGAGGGGGGGGCGCCGGATTCACCCCTCCACTTT.

Only a few counts were recorded for this clone. The J gene is TRBJ2-4, the V gene TRBV6-1; 7 nucleotides agree with TRBD1. This CDR3 spans 13 amino acids. Germline V lookup: CDR1 MNHNS, CDR2 SASEGT. V lost 7 bases and J lost 6; bases outside the gene matches: 6. The CDR3 here is CASIPTGVNIQYF. CDR3 coding DNA: TGTGCCAGCATCCCTACAGGGGTAAACATTCAGTACTTC.